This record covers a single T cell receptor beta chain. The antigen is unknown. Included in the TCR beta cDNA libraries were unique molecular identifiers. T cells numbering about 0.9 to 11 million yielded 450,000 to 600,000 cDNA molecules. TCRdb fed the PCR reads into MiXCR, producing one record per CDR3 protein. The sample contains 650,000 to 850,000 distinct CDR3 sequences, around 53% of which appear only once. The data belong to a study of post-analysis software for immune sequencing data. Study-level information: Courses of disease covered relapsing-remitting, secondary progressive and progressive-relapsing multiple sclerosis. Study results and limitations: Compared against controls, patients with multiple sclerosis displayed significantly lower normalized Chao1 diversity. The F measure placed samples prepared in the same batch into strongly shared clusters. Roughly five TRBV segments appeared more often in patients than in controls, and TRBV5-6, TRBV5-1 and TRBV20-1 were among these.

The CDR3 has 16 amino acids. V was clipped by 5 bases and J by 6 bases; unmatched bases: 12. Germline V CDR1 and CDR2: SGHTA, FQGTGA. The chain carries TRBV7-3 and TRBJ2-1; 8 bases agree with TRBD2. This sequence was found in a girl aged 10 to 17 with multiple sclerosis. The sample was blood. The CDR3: CASSPTVGLVSNEQFF. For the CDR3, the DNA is TGTGCCAGCAGCCCGACCGTGGGACTAGTATCCAATGAGCAGTTCTTC. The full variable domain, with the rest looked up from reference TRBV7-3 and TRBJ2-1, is GAGVSQTPSNKVTEKGKYVELRCDPISGHTALYWYRQSLGQGPEFLIYFQGTGAADDSGLPNDRFFAVRPEGSVSTLKIQRTERGDSAVYLCASSPTVGLVSNEQFFGPGTRLTVL.